The 9 T cell receptor beta chains presented below share a single source sample, sequenced in a study of circulating CD8 cells and anti-PD-1 response in melanoma. Sorting of live CD3+CD8+TCRalphabeta+ cells by PD-1 and/or TIGIT gave four subsets. The QIAseq Immune Repertoire TCR panel built the libraries from 15 ng of total RNA. TCRdb re-called the reads through MiXCR, storing one row per CDR3 protein. The sample consists of over a thousand distinct CDR3 sequences, about a tenth of them appearing once. Sequenced material: CD8+ T cells from PBMCs, taken at baseline or after one month of anti-PD-1 therapy (not recorded which). The receptors shown here come from a human donor with melanoma.

By share, this clonotype ranks as medium-sized (0.01 to 0.1%). This chain connects TRBV7-3 to TRBJ2-3; tentatively, D is TRBD2 (6 bases). The CDR3 runs 15 residues. Between the trimmed V and J ends, which lost 1 base and 3 bases, there was a span of 11 bases. Germline V gene data show CDR1 as SGHTA and CDR2 as FQGTGA. This chain's CDR3 is CASSLIGTLTDTQYF. The CDR3 nucleotides are TGTGCCAGCAGCTTAATAGGGACTCTAACAGATACGCAGTATTTT.

This clonotype was recorded a few times. The chain is built from TRBV2 and TRBJ2-5, with 9 bases that match TRBD2. The CDR3 contains 16 residues. V was pared by 6 bases and J by 2 bases, with 10 bases of the junction left unmatched. CDR1 and CDR2 (germline): SNHLY, FYNNEI. This CDR3 reads CASSILPGLAQETQYF. CDR3 nucleotide sequence: TGTGCCAGCAGCATCCTCCCGGGACTAGCTCAAGAGACCCAGTACTTC.

There are a few counts of this clonotype. A much larger clone sits a single nucleotide away, making a read error possible. The genes are TRBV4-1 and TRBJ2-7; no reliable D call. CDR1 is MGHRA, CDR2 YSYEKL, per germline. CDR3 length equals 15 residues. V lost 1 base to trimming and J lost 3 bases, with 13 bases between them. The CDR3 spells CASSQVNSGLYEQYF. The CDR3, as DNA: TGCGCCAGCAGCCAAGTAAATTCCGGCCTCTACGAGCAGTACTTC.

This clonotype was counted only a few times. The chain uses TRBV27 and TRBJ2-7; TRBD2 matches at 7 bases. Per the germline V gene, CDR1 is MNHEY and CDR2 is SMNVEV (reference sequence). CDR3 length: 13 amino acids. V shed 3 bases, J shed 5 bases, and the junction held 4 bases outside the gene matches. The CDR3 loop is CASSLGLLNEQYF. The CDR3 DNA is TGTGCCAGCAGTTTGGGACTACTCAACGAGCAGTACTTC.

Sample share makes this clonotype large. The chain combines TRBV19 with TRBJ2-2; 9 bases fit TRBD1. Germline loops: CDR1 LNHDA, CDR2 SQIVND (reference sequence). V lost 3 bases to trimming and J lost 3 bases; unmatched junction nucleotides: 5. The CDR3 is 16 amino acids. The CDR3 is CASSIYRGPDTGELFF. In DNA form, the CDR3 reads TGTGCCAGTAGTATTTACAGGGGGCCCGACACCGGGGAGCTGTTTTTT.

The rearrangement joins TRBV19 to TRBJ1-1; tentative D call: TRBD1 (6 bases). This CDR3 region has 14 residues. The V gene lost 7 bases and the J gene lost 1 base, with 13 bases spanning the gap. Germline V gene data show CDR1 as LNHDA and CDR2 as SQIVND (reference sequence). The CDR3 bases are TGTGCCAGTATGATCGGCAGGGGGAACACTGAAGCTTTCTTT. It yields the protein CASMIGRGNTEAFF.

This clonotype is classed as medium-sized (0.01 to 0.1%). The chain couples TRBV7-3 to TRBJ2-1; 8 nucleotides agree with TRBD2. The CDR3 contains 14 residues. V lost 3 bases, J lost 7 bases, and 5 bases stayed unmatched. The germline V gene encodes CDR1 SGHTA and CDR2 FQGTGA. DNA of the CDR3: TGTGCCAGCAGCTTTCTGGCGGGGGGAAATGAGCAGTTCTTC. It codes for CASSFLAGGNEQFF.

Concerning this clonotype: This clone may be a read error of a much larger clone one base away. The V gene is TRBV27, the J gene TRBJ1-2; 7 nucleotides align to TRBD1. The CDR3 contains 14 residues. The J segment lost 7 bases and the V segment lost 4 bases, leaving 9 bases of the junction unmatched. Germline V CDR1 and CDR2: MNHEY, SMNVEV (reference sequence). CDR3 residues: CASSSAGGSGGYTF. Written as DNA, the CDR3 is TGTGCCAGCAGTTCAGCAGGGGGGAGTGGTGGCTACACCTTC.

This clonotype is large (0.1 to 1%) by share. The rearrangement joins TRBV19 to TRBJ1-6; D is perhaps TRBD1 (6 bases). There are 17 residues in the CDR3. Germline loops: CDR1 LNHDA, CDR2 SQIVND (reference sequence). V was trimmed by 1 base and J by 6 bases, leaving 16 bases between them. The chain's CDR3 is CASSIVGGTDSNSPLHF. The CDR3 bases are TGTGCCAGTAGTATAGTCGGCGGGACGGACAGTAATTCACCCCTCCACTTT.